A single sample is the source of the 30 T cell receptor beta chains below, sequenced in a study of T-cell memory formation after mild COVID-19. A single record per CDR3 protein comes from TCRdb applying MiXCR to the 5' RACE reads. Seen here are under 350,000 distinct CDR3 sequences, 15% to 20% observed once, and the top ten hold less than 30%. Input material: PBMCs or a T cell subset sorted from them (not recorded which). Every receptor here comes from a man between 18 and 35 years old who had mild COVID-19 (a few samples of this study predate the infection). Cell type and time point are not known.

This clonotype has a count of ten or more. The chain recombines TRBV4-3 with TRBJ1-1; maybe TRBD1 (5 bases). V was pared by 0 bases and J by 3 bases, with 17 bases between. Germline loops: CDR1 LGHNA, CDR2 YSLEER. This CDR3 is built from 17 residues. DNA of the CDR3: TGCGCCAGCAGCCAAGAACAGGCGCGGAGAGGGTACACTGAAGCTTTCTTT. Translating gives CASSQEQARRGYTEAFF.

DNA of the CDR3: TGTGCCAGCAGTCGGGACAACTACAATGAGCAGTTCTTC. Translated, it gives CASSRDNYNEQFF. V and J are TRBV6-5 and TRBJ2-1; weak D call: TRBD1 (6 bases). Germline CDR1 reads MNHEY; CDR2 reads SVGAGI. This CDR3 has 13 amino acids. With 5 bases removed from V and 3 bases from J, the gap between germline ends came to 8 bases.

The CDR3 reads CASSYDSSVQPQHF. The CDR3 DNA sequence: TGTGCCAGCAGTTACGACTCGTCGGTCCAGCCCCAGCATTTT. V and J are TRBV6-6 and TRBJ1-5; D remains ambiguous. Germline V lookup: CDR1 MNHNY, CDR2 SVGAGI (reference sequence). The CDR3 contains 14 residues. V gave up 2 bases and J gave up 7 bases, with 12 bases separating them.

The chain recombines TRBV18 with TRBJ2-5; D unclear. Germline lookup yields CDR1 KGHSH and CDR2 LQKENI. CDR3 length equals 13 residues. The CDR3 here is CSISLAASETQYF. The CDR3 DNA reads TGTTCCATCTCACTTGCCGCCTCGGAGACCCAGTACTTC.

The chain links TRBV7-9 to TRBJ1-2; 8 bases line up with TRBD1. This CDR3 is 12 amino acids long. Germline loops: CDR1 SEHNR, CDR2 FQNEAQ (reference sequence). Trimming took 5 bases from V and 12 from J; bases not matched to a gene: 8. The CDR3 sequence: CASSNQDRANTF. For the CDR3, the DNA is TGTGCCAGCAGCAACCAGGACAGGGCGAACACCTTC.

This clonotype was detected only a few times. The J gene is TRBJ2-3, the V gene TRBV6-2 or TRBV6-3, with 11 bases matching TRBD2. J lost 7 bases, V lost 4 bases, and 13 bases had no gene match. The length of the CDR3 is 17 residues. CDR1 and CDR2 (germline): MNHEY, SVGEGT. The CDR3 reads CASSSPTTSGERYTQYF. CDR3 coding DNA: TGTGCCAGCAGTTCGCCCACGACTAGCGGGGAGAGGTATACGCAGTATTTT.

This clonotype was found many times. The V call is TRBV29-1, the J call TRBJ2-5; 8 bases are a match to TRBD1. Germline V CDR1 and CDR2: SQVTM, ANQGSEA. Unmatched junction bases numbered 3, after V lost 4 bases and J lost 2 bases. The CDR3 is 13 amino acids. This CDR3 reads CSVGDRNQETQYF. The CDR3 nucleotides read TGCAGCGTTGGGGACAGGAATCAAGAGACCCAGTACTTC.

CDR3 amino acids: CSAQDRAVTGELFF. The DNA for the CDR3 is TGCAGCGCCCAGGACAGGGCTGTCACCGGGGAGCTGTTTTTT. The chain links TRBV29-1 to TRBJ2-2; 8 positions agree with TRBD1. Trimming removed 7 bases from V and 4 bases from J; junction bases left unmatched: 8. CDR1 and CDR2 from the germline V gene are SQVTM and ANQGSEA. The CDR3 loop spans 14 amino acids.

The V and J genes are TRBV28 and TRBJ1-2, with D possibly matching TRBD1 (6 bases). Germline loops: CDR1 MDHEN, CDR2 SYDVKM. Trimming took 2 bases from V and 8 from J, leaving 9 bases between them. The CDR3 is made up of 12 amino acids. The CDR3 coding sequence is TGTGCCAGCAGTTTACGTGGACAGGGCTACACCTTC. Its protein is CASSLRGQGYTF.

The genes are TRBV28 and TRBJ1-5; 8 nucleotides line up with TRBD1. This CDR3 has 16 residues. Trimming at V came to 5 bases and at J to 0 bases, leaving 6 bases not matched to a gene. The germline gives CDR1 MDHEN, CDR2 SYDVKM. CDR3 nucleotide sequence: TGTGCCAGCAGTCTGGGGACAGGCTATAGCAATCAGCCCCAGCATTTT. Its protein is CASSLGTGYSNQPQHF.

This clonotype was recorded a few times. CDR3 sequence reads: CATSRVRQGETQYF. In DNA, the CDR3 is TGTGCCACCAGCAGAGTCCGACAGGGCGAGACCCAGTACTTC. The chain links TRBV15 to TRBJ2-5, with 7 positions matching TRBD1. Per germline, CDR1 LNHNV and CDR2 YYDKDF (reference sequence). The CDR3 is made up of 14 amino acids. J was trimmed by 5 bases and V by 1 base; bases with no gene match: 4.

This clonotype showed up just a few times. The chain carries TRBV20-1 and TRBJ1-2; 8 bases are a match to TRBD1. CDR3 length: 11 residues. CDR1 DFQATT and CDR2 SNEGSKA come from the germline V gene (reference sequence). Germline trimming cut 5 bases from V and 7 bases from J; bases unmatched to any gene: 3. CDR3 coding DNA: TGCAGTGCTTCCAGGGGGCCTGGCTACACCTTC. Protein: CSASRGPGYTF.

The chain combines TRBV6-2 or TRBV6-3 with TRBJ2-7, with TRBD1 identical over 8 bases. The CDR3 is made up of 19 amino acids. Trimming cost V 7 bases and J 2 bases; bases outside gene matches: 22. Looked up from germline, CDR1 is MNHEY and CDR2 is SVGEGT. CDR3 in amino acids: CASTSPPGGNPPSAYEQYV. Here the CDR3 DNA reads TGTGCCAGCACTTCCCCCCCAGGGGGCAATCCCCCCTCAGCCTACGAGCAGTACGTC.

The V and J genes are TRBV7-2 and TRBJ2-4, with D perhaps TRBD2 (6 bases). The germline V gene encodes CDR1 SGHTA and CDR2 FQGNSA. The CDR3 consists of 17 residues. Trimming removed 2 bases at V and 0 bases at J, with 14 bases between. CDR3 bases: TGTGCCAGCAGCTTAACTTTTGGACTACTAGCCAAAAACATTCAGTACTTC. This translates into CASSLTFGLLAKNIQYF.

This clonotype has more than one count but fewer than ten. The chain uses TRBV2 and TRBJ1-1, with TRBD1 as a possible D gene (6 bases). This CDR3 spans 15 amino acids. Germline V gene lookup returns CDR1 SNHLY and CDR2 FYNNEI. V was pared by 7 bases and J by 1 base, with 16 bases between. The CDR3 reads CASTLLGAGNTEAFF. CDR3 in DNA: TGTGCCAGCACTCTCCTGGGGGCAGGGAACACTGAAGCTTTCTTT.

This clonotype was picked up a small number of times. The J gene is TRBJ1-1, the V gene TRBV29-1; D is unresolved. This CDR3 is built from 11 residues. Trimming removed 5 bases at V and 3 bases at J, with 7 bases between. The germline V gene has CDR1 SQVTM and CDR2 ANQGSEA. CDR3 region: CSVLLDTEAFF. The CDR3 region has the DNA TGCAGCGTTCTCCTGGACACTGAAGCTTTCTTT.

This chain connects TRBV7-9 to TRBJ1-2, with D possibly TRBD1 on 5 matching bases. This CDR3 comprises 14 residues. V was cut by 2 bases and J by 4 bases, with 11 bases left in between. Germline V gives CDR1 SEHNR, CDR2 FQNEAQ (reference sequence). The chain's CDR3 is CASSLPGGSYGYTF. CDR3 DNA sequence: TGTGCCAGCAGCTTACCCGGGGGGAGCTATGGCTACACCTTC.

This sequence joins TRBV7-2 and TRBJ2-7; no clear D. The CDR3 totals 12 residues. The V end lost 1 base, the J end lost 7 bases, and 8 bases lay between the germline ends. Germline V gene sequence: CDR1 SGHTA, CDR2 FQGNSA. CDR3 region: CASSLEGREQYF. CDR3 in DNA: TGTGCCAGCAGCTTAGAGGGTCGGGAGCAGTACTTC.

The genes are TRBV12-3 or TRBV12-4 and TRBJ1-4; D gene ambiguous. The CDR3 is made up of 15 amino acids. V was shortened by 4 bases and J by 0 bases, with 9 bases between the two germline ends. CDR3 DNA: TGTGCCAGCAGTTCCTGGACTGCAACTAATGAAAAACTGTTTTTT. This encodes CASSSWTATNEKLFF.

The chain joins TRBV9 to TRBJ1-2, with unresolved D. The CDR3 totals 11 residues. V gave up 5 bases and J gave up 3 bases, with 5 bases separating them. Germline CDR1 and CDR2: SGDLS and YYNGEE. CDR3 sequence reads: CASRRDYGYTF. Written as DNA, the CDR3 is TGTGCCAGCAGGAGGGACTATGGCTACACCTTC.

This chain uses TRBV5-1 with TRBJ1-6; TRBD1 is a possible D gene (6 bases). Between the trimmed V and J ends, which lost 0 bases and 7 bases, there was a span of 11 bases. Germline CDR1 SGHRS, CDR2 YFSETQ. The CDR3 consists of 15 residues. In nucleotides, the CDR3 is TGCGCCAGCAGCTTGGAGTGGGGGGCGAATTCACCCCTCCACTTT. Its translation is CASSLEWGANSPLHF.

This clonotype has more than one count but fewer than ten. The genes are TRBV5-6 and TRBJ1-1; possibly TRBD1 for D (6 bases). The CDR3 consists of 16 residues. Trimming stripped 4 bases from V and 4 bases from J, with 20 bases between. CDR1 is SGHDT and CDR2 is YYEEEE in the germline V gene. The CDR3 nucleotides are TGTGCCAGCAGCCGGTGGGGGGCGCTTAGTGGCACTGAAGCTTTCTTT. Protein product: CASSRWGALSGTEAFF. The whole variable domain, remainder taken from reference TRBV5-6 and TRBJ1-1, is DAGVTQSPTHLIKTRGQQVTLRCSPKSGHDTVSWYQQALGQGPQFIFQYYEEEERQRGNFPDRFSGHQFPNYSSELNVNALLLGDSALYLCASSRWGALSGTEAFFGQGTRLTVV.

This chain connects TRBV6-2 or TRBV6-3 to TRBJ1-2, with unresolved D. The CDR3 runs to 14 residues. CDR1 is MNHEY, CDR2 SVGEGT, per germline. Trimming pared 6 bases from V and 4 bases from J, leaving 15 bases between. CDR3: CASSLPAGAYGYTF. Here the CDR3 DNA reads TGTGCCAGCAGCCTCCCCGCGGGTGCCTATGGCTACACCTTC.

The chain uses TRBV4-1 and TRBJ1-6, with 9 bases matching TRBD1. The CDR3 is made up of 14 amino acids. V dropped 3 bases and J dropped 9; count of bases not matched to a gene: 3. From germline, CDR1 is MGHRA and CDR2 YSYEKL. CDR3 in DNA: TGCGCCAGCAGCCAGGTGACAGGGGGTTCACCCCTCCACTTT. Translated: CASSQVTGGSPLHF.

The V and J genes are TRBV28 and TRBJ2-3; D possibly corresponds to TRBD2 (6 bases). This CDR3 contains 14 residues. V lost 5 bases and J lost 1, with 10 bases in between. CDR1 is MDHEN and CDR2 is SYDVKM in the germline V gene. The CDR3 nucleotides read TGTGCCAGCAGTGAAGGGACTGGCACAGATACGCAGTATTTT. Translated: CASSEGTGTDTQYF.

The chain is built from TRBV5-5 and TRBJ2-2; D may be TRBD1 (5 bases). The CDR3 extends over 15 amino acids. The germline gives CDR1 SGHKS, CDR2 YYEKEE (reference sequence). V lost 3 bases to trimming and J lost 0 bases, with 9 bases between them. The CDR3 nucleotides are TGTGCCAGCAGCTCCAGGGAATCGAACACCGGGGAGCTGTTTTTT. This sequence encodes CASSSRESNTGELFF.

The chain has TRBV20-1 and TRBJ1-2; D is unresolved. The CDR3 loop spans 11 amino acids. V lost 3 bases to trimming and J lost 3 bases, with 5 bases between them. The germline CDR1 and CDR2 sequences are DFQATT and SNEGSKA (reference sequence). CDR3 loop: CSAREDYGYTF. The CDR3 DNA reads TGCAGTGCTAGGGAGGACTATGGCTACACCTTC.

CDR3 sequence reads: CASSLRTDVYGYTF. The CDR3 DNA is TGCGCCAGCAGCTTGAGGACAGACGTCTATGGCTACACCTTC. This chain uses TRBV5-1 with TRBJ1-2; possible D gene TRBD1, 6 bases. This CDR3 is 14 amino acids long. CDR1 and CDR2 (germline): SGHRS, YFSETQ. V was pared by 1 base and J by 4 bases, with 11 bases between.

This clonotype was seen a handful of times. This chain links TRBV15 with TRBJ1-2, with TRBD1 matching over 9 bases. Trimming took 2 bases from V and 5 from J; bases not matched to a gene: 9. There are 16 residues in the CDR3. Germline V gives CDR1 LNHNV, CDR2 YYDKDF (reference sequence). CDR3 amino acids: CATSRTPTGGAYGYTF. Here the CDR3 DNA reads TGTGCCACCAGCAGAACTCCGACAGGGGGAGCTTATGGCTACACCTTC.

In DNA form, the CDR3 reads TGTGCCAGCTCCCCCCCAGAAAGCAATTCACCCCTCCACTTT. The encoded protein is CASSPPESNSPLHF. The chain has TRBV6-6 and TRBJ1-6; D gene uncertain. The CDR3 consists of 14 residues. Trimming removed 8 bases at V and 7 bases at J, with 15 bases between. In germline, CDR1 is MNHNY, CDR2 SVGAGI (reference sequence).